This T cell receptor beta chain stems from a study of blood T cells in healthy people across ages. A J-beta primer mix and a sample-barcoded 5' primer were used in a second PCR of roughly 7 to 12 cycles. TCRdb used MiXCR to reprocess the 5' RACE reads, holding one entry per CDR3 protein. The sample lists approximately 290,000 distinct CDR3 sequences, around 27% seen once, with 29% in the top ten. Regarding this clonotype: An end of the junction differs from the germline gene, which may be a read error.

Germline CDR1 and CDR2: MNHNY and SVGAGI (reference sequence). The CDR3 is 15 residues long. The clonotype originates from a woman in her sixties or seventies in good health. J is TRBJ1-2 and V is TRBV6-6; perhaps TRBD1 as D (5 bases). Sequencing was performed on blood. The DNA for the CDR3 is TGTGCCAGCAAGCAGACAGACAGCATTAACCATGGCTACACCTTC. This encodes CASKQTDSINHGYTF.